The 20 T cell receptor beta chains listed next were all sequenced from one sample in a study of cytomegalovirus exposure and HLA in healthy donors. The PCR used 60 Vbeta and 13 Jbeta primers. This table comes from immunoSEQ multiplex PCR, and its TCRdb copy is limited to in-frame clones, with some not included. The table shows 180,000 or so clones, with about 69% occurring only once. The sequenced material came from PBMCs. The source is a human donor in good health.

The rearrangement links TRBV7-9 to TRBJ2-7, with D possibly matching TRBD2 (6 bases). The germline V gene has CDR1 SEHNR and CDR2 FQNEAQ (reference sequence). This CDR3 is built from 13 residues. With 5 bases removed from V and 6 bases from J, the gap between germline ends came to 14 bases. In DNA, the CDR3 is TGTGCCAGCAGCACCGCACTAGCAGCCGAGCAGTACTTC. Its translation is CASSTALAAEQYF.

A few counts support this clone. The rearrangement joins TRBV9 to TRBJ1-3; TRBD1 agrees at 7 bases. The germline V gene has CDR1 SGDLS and CDR2 YYNGEE. V was clipped by 2 bases and J by 3 bases; unmatched bases: 2. This CDR3 region has 14 residues. In nucleotides, the CDR3 is TGTGCCAGCAGCGTCACAGGGGATGGAAACACCATATATTTT. Its protein product is CASSVTGDGNTIYF.

The rearrangement links TRBV11-2 to TRBJ1-1; D may be TRBD1 (5 bases). Trimming left V 5 bases short and J 0 bases short, with 10 bases between. The germline gives CDR1 SGHAT, CDR2 FQNNGV. The CDR3 loop spans 14 amino acids. The CDR3: CASSPGLVNTEAFF. The CDR3 nucleotides read TGTGCCAGCAGCCCAGGGCTGGTGAACACTGAAGCTTTCTTT.

J is TRBJ1-1 and V is TRBV6-4; possibly TRBD1 for D (5 bases). Germline values: CDR1 MRHNA, CDR2 SNTAGT. Trimming removed 2 bases from V and 8 bases from J, with 9 bases in between. The CDR3 consists of 12 residues. The CDR3 loop is CASSDRGGEAFF. CDR3 nucleotides: TGTGCCAGCAGTGACAGGGGAGGAGAAGCTTTCTTT.

The chain carries TRBV9 and TRBJ2-1; 10 bases agree with TRBD2. The CDR3 runs 17 residues. V dropped 3 bases and J dropped 8; count of bases not matched to a gene: 14. Germline CDR1 reads SGDLS; CDR2 reads YYNGEE. CDR3 sequence reads: CASSDNPGERGGDEQFF. The CDR3 nucleotides read TGTGCCAGCAGCGATAACCCGGGAGAGCGGGGGGGCGATGAGCAGTTCTTC.

The J gene is TRBJ1-4, the V gene TRBV30; TRBD1 agrees at 7 bases. J gave up 0 bases and V 2 bases, and 3 bases lay outside the gene matches. Germline-derived CDR1 and CDR2 are GTSNPN and SVGIG (reference sequence). The CDR3 has 15 amino acids. The CDR3 reads CAWSRGQATNEKLFF. DNA of the CDR3: TGTGCCTGGAGTAGAGGACAGGCAACTAATGAAAAACTGTTTTTT.

V and J are TRBV12-2 and TRBJ2-7; whether TRBD2, the table's D call, matches the DNA was not checked. TRBV12-2 is assigned pseudogene status. The CDR3 totals 21 residues. The CDR3 DNA follows: TGTGCAAGTCGCTTACTTGAATGCTGGGGTGGCAGACTAGCGGGGAACTACGAGCAGTACTTC. Translated: CASRLLECWGGRLAGNYEQYF.

This clone occurred a few times. This rearrangement joins TRBV7-8 to TRBJ1-2; D gene uncertain. The CDR3 totals 15 residues. The V and J ends lost 1 base and 4 bases respectively, with 13 bases between them. Germline V gene lookup returns CDR1 SGHVS and CDR2 FQNEAQ. The DNA for the CDR3 is TGTGCCAGCAGCTTAGTTTCAGGCTGGGCCTATGGCTACACCTTC. It translates to CASSLVSGWAYGYTF.

The chain is built from TRBV7-2 and TRBJ2-7, with D perhaps TRBD1 (5 bases). The CDR3 consists of 15 residues. Deletions cut 1 base from V and 5 bases from J, with 15 bases between. Germline values: CDR1 SGHTA, CDR2 FQGNSA. The CDR3: CASSLDRGTRNEQYF. In DNA form, the CDR3 reads TGTGCCAGCAGCTTAGATAGGGGAACCAGAAACGAGCAGTACTTC.

A single count supports this clone. V usage is TRBV27 and J usage is TRBJ2-7; 10 bases agree with TRBD1. The trim removed 7 bases at V and 5 bases at J, leaving 8 bases unmatched. The CDR3 covers 14 residues. CDR1 is MNHEY, CDR2 SMNVEV, per germline (reference sequence). The CDR3 region is CASNAGTGVDEQYF. The CDR3 DNA reads TGTGCCAGCAACGCCGGGACAGGGGTCGACGAGCAGTACTTC.

The chain combines TRBV6-1 with TRBJ2-2; 7 bases map to TRBD1. V dropped 7 bases and J dropped 4; count of bases not matched to a gene: 3. Per the germline V gene, CDR1 is MNHNS and CDR2 is SASEGT. The CDR3 sequence is 13 residues long. CDR3 nucleotides: TGTGCCAGCACAGGGGGACGCACCGGGGAGCTGTTTTTT. It specifies CASTGGRTGELFF.

The rearrangement uses TRBV27 and TRBJ1-2; no clear D. The CDR3 spans 13 residues. Trimming took off 3 bases at V and 8 bases at J, with 13 bases between the two ends. The germline CDR1 and CDR2 sequences are MNHEY and SMNVEV (reference sequence). The CDR3 protein is CASSFSRRGGYTF. Written as DNA, the CDR3 is TGTGCCAGCAGTTTCTCGCGGAGAGGAGGCTACACCTTC.

This clone was recorded once. The rearrangement uses TRBV5-1 and TRBJ2-4; tentative D call: TRBD1 (5 bases). This CDR3 is built from 15 residues. CDR1 SGHRS and CDR2 YFSETQ come from the germline V gene. The V end lost 0 bases, the J end lost 2 bases, and 9 bases lay between the germline ends. The CDR3 sequence is CASSLGSGSKNIQYF. The CDR3 DNA reads TGCGCCAGCAGCTTGGGTTCAGGGTCCAAAAACATTCAGTACTTC.

This clone was recorded a few times. Other nucleotide sequences in the sample specify the same CDR3. This sequence joins TRBV27 and TRBJ2-1, with TRBD1 matching over 8 bases. After removal of 2 bases from V and 4 bases from J, the junction contained 1 base not matched to a gene. There are 14 residues in the CDR3. Germline CDR1 and CDR2: MNHEY and SMNVEV (reference sequence). The CDR3 here is CASSLQGAYNEQFF. The CDR3 region has the DNA TGTGCCAGCAGTTTACAGGGGGCTTACAATGAGCAGTTCTTC.

This rearrangement joins TRBV6-1 to TRBJ2-7, with a weak D call TRBD1 (5 bases). The CDR3 totals 14 residues. The germline V gene has CDR1 MNHNS and CDR2 SASEGT. V lost 2 bases, J lost 7 bases, and 15 bases lay in between. The CDR3 nucleotides are TGTGCCAGCAGTGAAATGGGGATTCAGGGTGAGCAGTACTTC. Protein sequence: CASSEMGIQGEQYF.

The genes are TRBV6-1 and TRBJ1-2; D gene unclear. This CDR3 has 14 amino acids. Trimming removed 0 bases from V and 2 bases from J, with 7 bases in between. The germline V gene has CDR1 MNHNS and CDR2 SASEGT. This CDR3 reads CASSEAGGNYGYTF. The CDR3, as DNA: TGTGCCAGCAGTGAAGCAGGAGGGAACTATGGCTACACCTTC.

Here the CDR3 reads CASSWSGEETQYF. Here the CDR3 DNA reads TGTGCCAGCAGCTGGAGCGGGGAAGAGACCCAGTACTTC. V usage is TRBV7-9 and J usage is TRBJ2-5; TRBD2 aligns across 7 bases. This CDR3 is 13 amino acids long. CDR1 is SEHNR and CDR2 is FQNEAQ in the germline V gene (reference sequence). The V and J ends lost 4 bases and 3 bases, in that order; junction bases with no gene match: 2.

This clone showed up just a few times. This sequence joins TRBV6-5 and TRBJ2-7; 10 positions agree with TRBD1. After removal of 10 bases from V and 3 bases from J, the junction contained 12 bases not matched to a gene. The length of the CDR3 is 15 residues. CDR1 is MNHEY, CDR2 SVGAGI, per germline. The CDR3 nucleotides read TGTGCCATCCCAATCTTCGGGGACAGGGGCTACGAGCAGTACTTC. This sequence encodes CAIPIFGDRGYEQYF.

This clone showed up just once. The chain links TRBV27 to TRBJ1-4, with D possibly being TRBD1 (5 bases). The V end lost 2 bases, the J end lost 7 bases, and 29 bases lay between the germline ends. The CDR3 covers 20 residues. Germline-derived CDR1 and CDR2 are MNHEY and SMNVEV (reference sequence). The CDR3 spells CASSLRNSGPGVVASEKLFF. The DNA of the CDR3 is TGTGCCAGCAGTTTACGCAATTCGGGTCCGGGGGTGGTCGCCAGTGAAAAACTGTTTTTT.

This chain connects TRBV30 to TRBJ2-7; 9 bases fit TRBD1. Losses at the gene ends were 2 bases for V and 9 bases for J; bases not matched to a gene: 17. Germline values: CDR1 GTSNPN, CDR2 SVGIG (reference sequence). The CDR3 is 16 amino acids. Here the CDR3 DNA reads TGTGCCTGGAGTCCCCGCGGGACAGGGATATATAGTCGGCAGTACTTC. Residues: CAWSPRGTGIYSRQYF.